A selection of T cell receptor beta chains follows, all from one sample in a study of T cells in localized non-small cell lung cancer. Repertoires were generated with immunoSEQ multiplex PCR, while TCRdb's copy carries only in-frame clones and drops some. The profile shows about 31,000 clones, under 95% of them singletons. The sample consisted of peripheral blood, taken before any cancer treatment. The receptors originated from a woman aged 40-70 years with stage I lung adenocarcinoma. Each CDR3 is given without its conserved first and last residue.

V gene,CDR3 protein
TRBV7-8,ASSRRDGHRD
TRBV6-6,ASSYGTSGGNEQF
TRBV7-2,ASSLRYNEQF
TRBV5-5,AGQAQPHSNYGYT
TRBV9,ASSVDGRSSGNTIY
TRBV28,ASSPSGGLSDTQY
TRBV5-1,ASSSPADSPGKAF
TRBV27,ASSLPPGASHNEQF
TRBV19,ASSSVSSYEQY
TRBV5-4,ASSLIVLAGDTDTQY
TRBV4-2,ASSRLRPGQGKWRGNTIY
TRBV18,ASSPGGDEKLF
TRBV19,ASSEGGITDTQY
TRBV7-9,ASKGKGFSNQPQH
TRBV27,ASSSGLAGVDTQY
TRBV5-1,ASSEGSSYNEQF
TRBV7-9,ASSLTGQGASEQF
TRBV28,ASSFEVYEQY
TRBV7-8,ASSPGTGRANYGYT
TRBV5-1,ASGEPGQIYEQY
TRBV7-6,ASSSSLAGFTDTQY
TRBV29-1,SVEEGVGQPQH
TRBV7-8,ASSLDGGPEKLF